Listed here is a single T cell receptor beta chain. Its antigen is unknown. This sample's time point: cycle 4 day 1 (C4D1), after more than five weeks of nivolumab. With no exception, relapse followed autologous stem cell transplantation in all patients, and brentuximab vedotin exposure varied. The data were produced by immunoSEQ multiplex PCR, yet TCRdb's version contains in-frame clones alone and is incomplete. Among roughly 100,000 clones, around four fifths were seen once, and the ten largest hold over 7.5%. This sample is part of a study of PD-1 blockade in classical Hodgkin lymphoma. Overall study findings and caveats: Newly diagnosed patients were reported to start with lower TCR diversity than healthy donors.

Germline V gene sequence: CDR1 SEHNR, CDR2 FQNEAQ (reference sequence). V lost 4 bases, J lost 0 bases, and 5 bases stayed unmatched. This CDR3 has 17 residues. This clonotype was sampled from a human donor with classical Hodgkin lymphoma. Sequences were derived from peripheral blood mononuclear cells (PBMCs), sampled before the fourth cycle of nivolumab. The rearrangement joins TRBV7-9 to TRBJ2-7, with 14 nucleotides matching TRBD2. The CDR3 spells CASSSRLAGGPSYEQYF. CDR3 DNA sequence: TGTGCCAGCAGCTCCCGACTAGCGGGAGGGCCCTCCTACGAGCAGTACTTC.